This TCR beta chain was obtained from a study of blood T cell repertoires in COVID-19. The protocol was immunoSEQ multiplex PCR, while the TCRdb copy is restricted to in-frame clones and leaves out a portion. Of some 180,000 clones in the sample, roughly 91% were seen once. Trimming removed 1 base from V and 4 bases from J, with 14 bases in between. The CDR3 consists of 16 residues. The germline CDR1 and CDR2 sequences are LNHDA and SQIVND (reference sequence). This chain joins TRBV19 and TRBJ1-5, with D possibly matching TRBD1 (6 bases). The sequence was obtained from a young man with COVID-19, enrolled during active disease. Sequenced input: peripheral blood. This CDR3 is CASSIVQGLGNQPQHF. The CDR3, as DNA: TGTGCCAGTAGTATAGTTCAGGGGCTAGGGAATCAGCCCCAGCATTTT.